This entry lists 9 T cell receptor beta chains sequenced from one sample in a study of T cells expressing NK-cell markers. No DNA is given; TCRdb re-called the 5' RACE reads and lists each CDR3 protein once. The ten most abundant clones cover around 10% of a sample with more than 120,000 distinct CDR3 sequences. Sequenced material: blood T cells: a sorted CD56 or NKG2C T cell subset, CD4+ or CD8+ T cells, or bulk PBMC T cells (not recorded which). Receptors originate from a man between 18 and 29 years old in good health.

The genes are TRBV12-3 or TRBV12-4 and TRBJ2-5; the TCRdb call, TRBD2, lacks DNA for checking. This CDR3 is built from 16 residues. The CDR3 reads CASSLGEHLRVETQYF.

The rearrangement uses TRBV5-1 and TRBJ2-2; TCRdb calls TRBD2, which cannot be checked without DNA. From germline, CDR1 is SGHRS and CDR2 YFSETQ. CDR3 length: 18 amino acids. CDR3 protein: CASSHKRTSGRSTGELFF.

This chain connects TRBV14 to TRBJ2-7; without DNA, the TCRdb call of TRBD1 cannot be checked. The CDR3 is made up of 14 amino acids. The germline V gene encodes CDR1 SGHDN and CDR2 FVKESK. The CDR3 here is CASGRWRTSYEQYF.

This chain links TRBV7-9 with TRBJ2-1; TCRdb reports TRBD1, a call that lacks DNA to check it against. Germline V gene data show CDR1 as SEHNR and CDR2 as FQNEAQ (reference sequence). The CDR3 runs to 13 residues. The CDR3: CAGEGGTGSEQFF.

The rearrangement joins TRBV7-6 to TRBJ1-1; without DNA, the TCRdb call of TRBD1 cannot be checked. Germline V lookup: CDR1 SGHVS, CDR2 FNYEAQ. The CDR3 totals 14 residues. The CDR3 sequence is CASSSGGVVTEAFF.

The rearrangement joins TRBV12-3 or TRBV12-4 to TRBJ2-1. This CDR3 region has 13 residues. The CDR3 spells CASSLGGRRAQFF.

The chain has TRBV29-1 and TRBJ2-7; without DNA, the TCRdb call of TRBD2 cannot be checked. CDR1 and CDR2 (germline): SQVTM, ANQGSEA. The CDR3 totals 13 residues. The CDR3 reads CSVAGLRAYEQYF.

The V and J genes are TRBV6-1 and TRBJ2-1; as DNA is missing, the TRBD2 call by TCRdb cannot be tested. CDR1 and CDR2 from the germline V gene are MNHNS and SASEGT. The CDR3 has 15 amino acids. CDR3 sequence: CASSVSGVIYNEQFF.

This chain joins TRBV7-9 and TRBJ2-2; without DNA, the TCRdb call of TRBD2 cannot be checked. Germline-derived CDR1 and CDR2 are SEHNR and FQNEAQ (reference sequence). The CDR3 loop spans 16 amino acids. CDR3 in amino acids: CASSSQTSGRTGELFF.